This entry features one T cell receptor beta chain sequence. This clone was found a few times. It lacks a known antigen. There are no base qualities to consult, and no much larger clone falls within one base. TCRbeta CDR3 regions were amplified from genomic DNA by means of the immunoSEQ Assay, a bias-controlled multiplex PCR. The authors processed their data as follows. The number of nucleated cells in each sample was estimated from the amplification of reference gene primers within the assay. To quantify the absolute abundance of each unique TCRbeta CDR3 rearrangement, sequence reads were collapsed and filtered. Productive Simpson clonality was computed per sample as the square root of Simpson's diversity index over productive rearrangements. The table comes from immuneACCESS by way of TCRdb, which keeps in-frame sequences with V and J called. Part of the clones is missing from these tables; in studies checked, under half for an unresolved V gene and the rest for unknown reasons. That table gives V, J and clone size, and the DNA gave D and trimming. In all, the sample holds fewer than 150,000 clones, and almost 90% of those were seen once. In total, the top ten clones hold about 10% of the sample.

Whole blood was collected in K2EDTA tubes by collaborating institutions according to the institutions' own protocols. For TCRbeta analysis, collaborators shipped samples in one of three forms: frozen whole blood, isolated PBMCs, or DNA extracted from either of those sample types. The sample belongs to a study of blood T cell repertoires in COVID-19 (TCRdb year 2020). Regarding the research as a whole: The collaborator samples originated in the United States, Italy and Spain and spanned the acute and convalescent phases of COVID-19. The prospective study material was composed of cDNA or gDNA derived from T cells, B-cell-depleted T cells, or PBMCs. The dataset comprised deeply sampled blood TCRbeta repertoires from subjects exposed to, actively infected with, or recovered from COVID-19. The repertoires were made available in a free public database intended to serve as a resource for research on the immune response to SARS-CoV-2. The samples were drawn from the first 160 participants of the ongoing ImmuneRACE study and from 950 to 1,500 subjects provided by 6 global collaborators. Sample metadata almost always included a de-identified subject ID, COVID-19 status, age in years and sex. Where HLA class I and class II types were available, the types were taken from metadata supplied by the sample provider, not from assay-based typing.

Summary of the overall study and its limitations: How much clinical and demographic metadata was included differed by source and by participant, and the metadata was provided uncurated.

Sequencing used peripheral blood. The sequence was collected from a man aged 50 or older with active or convalescent COVID-19.

CDR3 region: CASSYRTVANTGELFF. The nucleotides are TGTGCCAGCAGTTACAGGACAGTTGCGAACACCGGGGAGCTGTTTTTT. The sequence is built from TRBV6-5 and TRBJ2-2; the D gene is perhaps TRBD1, on 6 matching bases. The junction shows trimming of 2 bases on V and 0 bases on J, plus 10 bases between the germline ends. Based on the germline V gene, the CDR1 and CDR2 sequences are MNHEY and SVGAGI. Spanning cysteine to phenylalanine, the CDR3 consists of 16 amino acids. The read is trimmed to its CDR3 DNA, 48 bases read in frame from base 1.